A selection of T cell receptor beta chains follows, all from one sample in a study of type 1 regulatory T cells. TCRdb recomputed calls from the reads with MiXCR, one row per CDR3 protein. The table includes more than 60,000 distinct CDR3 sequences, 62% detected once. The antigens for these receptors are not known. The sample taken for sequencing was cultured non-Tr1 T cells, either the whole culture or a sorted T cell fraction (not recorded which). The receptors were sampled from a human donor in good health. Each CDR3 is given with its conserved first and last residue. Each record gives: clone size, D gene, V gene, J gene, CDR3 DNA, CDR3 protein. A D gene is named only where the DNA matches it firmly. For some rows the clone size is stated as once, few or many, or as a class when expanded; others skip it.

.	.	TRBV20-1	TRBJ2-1	TGCAGTGCTGAACACCCGCGGCTCAATGAGCAGTTCTTC	CSAEHPRLNEQFF
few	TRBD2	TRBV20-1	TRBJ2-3	TGCAGTGCTATTTCTAGCGGGAGTTTCAGCACAGATACGCAGTATTTT	CSAISSGSFSTDTQYF
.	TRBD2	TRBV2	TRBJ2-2	TGTGCCAGCAGTGCTTCGGGAGGCGCCTACGGGGAGCTGTTTTTT	CASSASGGAYGELFF
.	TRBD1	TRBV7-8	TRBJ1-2	TGTGCCAGCAGCCTCGACCGGGACAGAAACTATGGCTACACCTTC	CASSLDRDRNYGYTF
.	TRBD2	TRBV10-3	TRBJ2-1	TGTGCCATCACCCCCGGGACTAGCGAGTCCTACAATGAGCAGTTCTTC	CAITPGTSESYNEQFF
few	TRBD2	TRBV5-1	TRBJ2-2	TGCGCCAGCAGCGTGTGGACTAGCGGGAGGGCGAACACCGGGGAGCTGTTTTTT	CASSVWTSGRANTGELFF
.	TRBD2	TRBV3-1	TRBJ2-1	TGTGCCAGCAGCCAAGATCCGGCGGGAGCTTCCGATGAGCAGTTCTTC	CASSQDPAGASDEQFF
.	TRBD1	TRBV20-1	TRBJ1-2	TGCAGTGCTAGGGGAACAGGGGGACCAATTACTCATGGCTACACCTTC	CSARGTGGPITHGYTF
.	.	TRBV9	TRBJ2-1	TGTGCCAGCAGCGGGAGGGAGAGTTCCTACAATGAGCAGTTCTTC	CASSGRESSYNEQFF
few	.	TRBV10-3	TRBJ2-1	TGTGCCATCACGGCAGCGGGTCCAGCCGAAGAGCAGTTCTTC	CAITAAGPAEEQFF
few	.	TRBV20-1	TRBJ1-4	TGCAGTGCTAGAGAAGGGGGGCTGGGTGAAAAACTGTTTTTT	CSAREGGLGEKLFF
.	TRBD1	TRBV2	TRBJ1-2	TGTGCCAGCAGTTCCGGAGTGACAGGGCATTATGGCTACACCTTC	CASSSGVTGHYGYTF
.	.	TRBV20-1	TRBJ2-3	TGCAGTGCTAGAGAGACCAACACAGATACGCAGTATTTT	CSARETNTDTQYF
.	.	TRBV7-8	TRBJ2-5	TGTGCCAGCAGCACGGAGGGACGAGAGACCCAGTACTTC	CASSTEGRETQYF
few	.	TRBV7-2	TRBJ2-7	TGTGCCAGCAGCCTCCAAACCGGGACCTACGAGCAGTACTTC	CASSLQTGTYEQYF
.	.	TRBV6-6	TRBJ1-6	TGTGCCAGCAGGGGCCCCGTCGGATCACCCCTCCACTTT	CASRGPVGSPLHF
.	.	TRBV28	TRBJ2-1	TGTGCCAGCAGTGGGTTTTCCTACAATGAGCAGTTCTTC	CASSGFSYNEQFF
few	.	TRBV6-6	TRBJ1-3	TGTGCCAGCAGTACGGACGGCATCTCTGGAAACACCATATATTTT	CASSTDGISGNTIYF
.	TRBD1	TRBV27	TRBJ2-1	TGTGCCAGCAGTTGGTCACAGGGGCTCAATGAGCAGTTCTTC	CASSWSQGLNEQFF
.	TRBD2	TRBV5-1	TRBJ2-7	TGCGCCAGCAGCCCCCGACTAGCGGGAGGGCTAAACGAGCAGTACTTC	CASSPRLAGGLNEQYF
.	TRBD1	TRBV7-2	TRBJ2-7	TGTGCCAGCAGCTTCTCGGACAGGGGACTAAAATTATACGAGCAGTACTTC	CASSFSDRGLKLYEQYF
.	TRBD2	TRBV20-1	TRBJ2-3	TGCAGTGCTAACCCGGGACTAGCGGAAATTACTCGAGATACGCAGTATTTT	CSANPGLAEITRDTQYF
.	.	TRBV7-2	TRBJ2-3	TGTGCCAGCAGGGGAATCACAGATACGCAGTATTTT	CASRGITDTQYF
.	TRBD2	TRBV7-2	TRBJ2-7	TGTGCCAGCAGCTACGGACTAGCGGGAATCCACGAGCAGTACTTC	CASSYGLAGIHEQYF
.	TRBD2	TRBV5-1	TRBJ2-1	TGCGCCAGCAGCTTGCCTAGCGGGAGCGGCAATGAGCAGTTCTTC	CASSLPSGSGNEQFF
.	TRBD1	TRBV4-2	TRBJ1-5	TGTGCCAGCAGCCAAGATAGGACAGGGGAAAATCAGCCCCAGCATTTT	CASSQDRTGENQPQHF
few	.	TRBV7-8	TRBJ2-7	TGTGCCAGCAGCTTAGCGACCTACGAGCAGTACTTC	CASSLATYEQYF
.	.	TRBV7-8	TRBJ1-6	TGTGCCAGCAGCCAGAGTCTTAATTCACCCCTCCACTTT	CASSQSLNSPLHF
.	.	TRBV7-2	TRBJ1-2	TGTGCCAGCAGCCGGGGTTTTGGGGATAGCTATGGCTACACCTTC	CASSRGFGDSYGYTF
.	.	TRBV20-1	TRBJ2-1	TGCAGTGCTAGGAGCGAACGGGGGACCTCCTACAATGAGCAGTTCTTC	CSARSERGTSYNEQFF
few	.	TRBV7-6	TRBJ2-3	TGTGCCAGCAGCTTAAGGAAGGGAACAGGGGATACGCAGTATTTT	CASSLRKGTGDTQYF
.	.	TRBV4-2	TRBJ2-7	TGTGCCAGCAGCCAAGATCGGACGGAAGAGCAGTACTTC	CASSQDRTEEQYF
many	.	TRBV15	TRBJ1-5	TGTGCCACCAGCAGAGGGTCGGCAGAGAATCAGCCCCAGCATTTT	CATSRGSAENQPQHF
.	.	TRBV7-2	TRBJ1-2	TGTGCCAGCAGCTTAGCGGCTAGGACAGCTTATGGCTACACCTTC	CASSLAARTAYGYTF
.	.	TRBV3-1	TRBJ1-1	TGTGCCAGCAGCCAAGATGGTTCAGGAGGAGTAGCTTTCTTT	CASSQDGSGGVAFF
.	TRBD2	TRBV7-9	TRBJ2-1	TGTGCCAGCAGCTTATTGACTAGCGGGGGCCTCAATGAGCAGTTCTTC	CASSLLTSGGLNEQFF
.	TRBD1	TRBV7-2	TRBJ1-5	TGTGCCAGCAGCCAGGGGACAGGGTCTGAAAATCAGCCCCAGCATTTT	CASSQGTGSENQPQHF
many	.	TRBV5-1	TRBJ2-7	TGCGCCAGCAGCTTGCCCGGGGACAACGAGCAGTACTTC	CASSLPGDNEQYF
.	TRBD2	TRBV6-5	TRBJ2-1	TGTGCCAGCGGCCGTCTAGCGGGCAGACGCTCCTACAATGAGCAGTTCTTC	CASGRLAGRRSYNEQFF
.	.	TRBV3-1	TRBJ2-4	TGTGCCAGCAGCTTTCGAGCAGCCAAAAACATTCAGTACTTC	CASSFRAAKNIQYF
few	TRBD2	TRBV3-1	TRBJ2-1	TGTGCCAGCAGCCAGACTAGCGGGACCCATGAGCAGTTCTTC	CASSQTSGTHEQFF
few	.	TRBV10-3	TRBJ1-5	TGTGCCATCAGAGACAGCGGACCCCAGCATTTT	CAIRDSGPQHF
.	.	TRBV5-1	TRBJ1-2	TGCGCCAGCAGAGAAGGACACCGAGATAACTATGGCTACACCTTC	CASREGHRDNYGYTF
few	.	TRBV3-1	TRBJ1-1	TGTGCCAGCACCAGAGGACTCCGGAACACTGAAGCTTTCTTT	CASTRGLRNTEAFF
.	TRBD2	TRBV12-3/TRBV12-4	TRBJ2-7	TGTGCCAGCAGACTAGCGGGAGGTTACGAGCAGTACTTC	CASRLAGGYEQYF